This T cell receptor beta chain is drawn from a study of blood T cell repertoires in COVID-19. In the study overall: COVID-19 samples from acute and convalescent phases originated in the United States, Italy and Spain. Sources were T cells, B-cell-depleted T cells, or PBMCs; the material itself was cDNA or gDNA.

Under the authors' procedure: Scientists estimated how many nucleated cells there were by amplifying reference gene primers. Data came from immunoSEQ multiplex PCR; TCRdb stores just in-frame clones and leaves some out. The DNA was the basis for D and trimming; V, J and clone size are from that table. The sample has 20,000 to 30,000 clones, around 90% seen once. Trimming took 5 bases from V and 0 from J, leaving 16 bases between them. The CDR3 has 16 residues. Germline V gene data show CDR1 as SGHRS and CDR2 as YFSETQ. The sample was peripheral blood. The sequence was collected from a human donor in a cohort sampled during active COVID-19. The chain joins TRBV5-1 to TRBJ2-3; a possible D gene is TRBD1 (6 bases). The CDR3 loop reads CASRLQGTRSTDTQYF. CDR3 in DNA: TGCGCCAGCAGACTTCAGGGGACACGGAGCACAGATACGCAGTATTTT. Full variable domain (outside the CDR3, taken from reference TRBV5-1 and TRBJ2-3): KAGVTQTPRYLIKTRGQQVTLSCSPISGHRSVSWYQQTPGQGLQFLFEYFSETQRNKGNFPGRFSGRQFSNSRSEMNVSTLELGDSALYLCASRLQGTRSTDTQYFGPGTRLTVL.